This TCR beta chain was sequenced for a study of T cells in Graves' hyperthyroidism and ophthalmopathy. There are many counts of this clonotype. Its antigen is currently unknown. This CDR3 spans 15 amino acids. V lost 0 bases to trimming and J lost 6 bases, with 12 bases between them. In germline, CDR1 is KGHDR, CDR2 SFDVKD. Whole-study findings and limits: The blood repertoire included most of the expanded thyroid clonotypes above 0.001.

Regions amplified from RNA transcripts were the TCR beta CDR3 regions. Carried out on the TCR CDR3, a first-round RT-PCR used the HTBI primer set. TCRdb redid the calling of the multiplex PCR reads with MiXCR, one entry per CDR3 protein. The table has 300,000 to 450,000 distinct CDR3 sequences, 17% seen once. The clonotype was recovered from a woman younger than 45 with Graves' hyperthyroidism that later progressed to Graves' ophthalmopathy. Specimen: blood. The chain combines TRBV24-1 with TRBJ2-3; tentatively, D is TRBD1 (6 bases). In DNA, the CDR3 is TGTGCCACCAGTGATTTGGTACAGGGTGGCGATACGCAGTATTTT. It yields the protein CATSDLVQGGDTQYF.